This entry concerns a single T cell receptor (beta chain). The antigen remains unidentified. This entry comes from a study of cytomegalovirus exposure and HLA in healthy donors. A multiplex PCR was run with 60 Vbeta primers and 13 Jbeta primers. Method: immunoSEQ multiplex PCR; TCRdb's copy keeps in-frame clones and lacks some. The sample totals 55,000 to 85,000 clones; its top ten clones hold around 2.4%. The CDR3 runs to 14 residues. With 5 bases clipped from V and 7 bases from J, the junction kept 6 bases outside the gene matches. Germline V lookup: CDR1 SGHTA, CDR2 FQGNSA. Findings and limits, study-wide: TCR beta sequences reportedly predicted most subjects' HLA-A and HLA-B alleles accurately. In a later analysis, at a false discovery rate of 0.05, roughly 16,000 TCR beta sequences matched HLA alleles.

This TCR was recovered from a female donor in good health and CMV-seropositive. The V call is TRBV7-2, the J call TRBJ2-1; 9 bases map to TRBD2. Sequencing used PBMCs. CDR3 DNA sequence: TGTGCCAGCAGCATATCGGGACTAGCTAATGAGCAGTTCTTC. Translation: CASSISGLANEQFF.